The 9 T cell receptor beta chains below all came from one sample that was sequenced in a study of Graves' ophthalmopathy and Graves' hyperthyroidism. The authors amplified TCR beta CDR3 regions, and they did so from RNA transcripts for repertoire sequencing. The library came from an HTBI-primed first-round RT-PCR and a second-round multiplex PCR. TCRdb re-analysed the multiplex PCR reads in MiXCR, keeping a single row per CDR3 protein. The sample contains about 420,000 distinct CDR3 sequences, roughly 21% of which appear only once. The specimen sequenced was peripheral blood. The receptors were sampled from a young woman with stable Graves' hyperthyroidism.

Notes on this clonotype: This CDR3 is missing its conserved last phenylalanine or tryptophan, likely due to a read error. The limits of the CDR3 on the DNA are not certain, so only TCRdb's listed CDR3 is given. This chain links TRBV7-2 with TRBJ1-1; no check of the table's D call, TRBD1, against the DNA was made. The CDR3 sequence runs 13 residues, both termini included. Per germline, CDR1 SGHTA and CDR2 FQGNSA. This CDR3 reads CASSFGGGIEACL.

Ten or more counts support this clonotype. The gene calls are TRBV15 and TRBJ2-7; the match to TRBD1 covers 7 bases. From germline, CDR1 is LNHNV and CDR2 YYDKDF (reference sequence). Trimming took 0 bases from V and 3 from J; bases not matched to a gene: 5. This CDR3 is 15 amino acids long. CDR3 loop: CATSRDSSGGYEQYF. In DNA, the CDR3 is TGTGCCACCAGCAGAGATTCCTCAGGGGGCTACGAGCAGTACTTC.

This clonotype was seen at least ten times. The chain uses TRBV11-2 and TRBJ2-4; possible D gene TRBD1, 6 bases. CDR1 SGHAT and CDR2 FQNNGV come from the germline V gene. This CDR3 is built from 19 residues. V was trimmed by 3 bases and J by 1 base, leaving 22 bases between them. The CDR3 protein is CASSLGGQLYGSAKNIQYF. CDR3 in DNA: TGTGCCAGCAGCTTGGGCGGACAGCTATATGGGTCGGCCAAAAACATTCAGTACTTC.

This clonotype was seen repeatedly, ten times or more. The chain has TRBV18 and TRBJ1-5, with TRBD1 matching over 7 bases. The V segment lost 6 bases and the J segment 8 bases; nucleotides outside the gene matches: 7. Germline CDR1 is KGHSH and CDR2 is LQKENI. This CDR3 contains 13 residues. The CDR3 is CASSIGQAKPQHF. The CDR3 DNA reads TGTGCCAGCTCCATAGGACAGGCAAAGCCCCAGCATTTT.

This sequence joins TRBV12-3 or TRBV12-4 and TRBJ2-5; the D gene is possibly TRBD2 (5 bases). Trimming left V 6 bases short and J 0 bases short, with 14 bases between. This CDR3 is built from 15 residues. The CDR3 protein is CASSHGLSYQETQYF. CDR3 coding DNA: TGTGCCAGCAGCCACGGACTCTCCTACCAAGAGACCCAGTACTTC.

This clonotype was counted ten times or more. The V gene is TRBV19, the J gene TRBJ1-1; D is perhaps TRBD1 (5 bases). V lost 5 bases, J lost 4 bases, and 14 bases lay in between. The germline V gene has CDR1 LNHDA and CDR2 SQIVND (reference sequence). The CDR3 contains 14 residues. The CDR3 sequence: CASSPETVFTEAFF. The DNA of the CDR3 is TGTGCCAGTAGTCCCGAGACAGTTTTCACTGAAGCTTTCTTT.

This clonotype was picked up many times. V and J are TRBV5-1 and TRBJ2-2, with D tentatively TRBD2 (6 bases). CDR1 and CDR2 (germline): SGHRS, YFSETQ. This CDR3 spans 15 amino acids. V shed 3 bases and J shed 4 bases, with 13 bases lying between them. This CDR3 is CASSYRDLGTGELFF. CDR3 nucleotide sequence: TGCGCCAGCAGCTACCGGGACTTAGGCACCGGGGAGCTGTTTTTT.

This clonotype has a count of ten or more. The V gene is TRBV6-5, the J gene TRBJ1-2; no reliable D call. The CDR3 loop spans 14 amino acids. Germline CDR1 and CDR2: MNHEY and SVGAGI. Trimming shortened V by 0 bases and J by 1 base, and 6 bases separated the two germline ends. This CDR3 reads CASSYSRVNYGYTF. CDR3 in DNA: TGTGCCAGCAGTTACTCTCGAGTTAACTATGGCTACACCTTC.

This clonotype was seen a few times. This chain links TRBV12-3 or TRBV12-4 with TRBJ1-1; D possibly corresponds to TRBD1 (5 bases). The V and J ends lost 5 bases and 2 bases respectively, with 15 bases between them. This CDR3 comprises 15 residues. For the CDR3, the DNA is TGTGCCAGCAGTCCCCGAGGGGCTTCAAACACTGAAGCTTTCTTT. The encoded protein is CASSPRGASNTEAFF.